Each of the 27 T cell receptor beta chains below was sequenced from the same sample in a study of T cells in Graves' hyperthyroidism and ophthalmopathy. Amplification of TCR beta CDR3 regions used RNA as the template. The TCR CDR3 first-round RT-PCR relied on the HTBI primer set. TCRdb used MiXCR to reprocess the multiplex PCR reads, holding one entry per CDR3 protein. Among some 460,000 distinct CDR3 sequences, roughly 14% were seen once, and the ten largest hold approximately 14%. The sample taken for sequencing was blood. The receptors originated from a woman under 30 with Graves' hyperthyroidism.

In its sample, this clonotype was seen many times. The chain is built from TRBV28 and TRBJ1-1; 8 bases line up with TRBD1. After removal of 1 base from V and 4 bases from J, the junction contained 8 bases not matched to a gene. The CDR3 consists of 16 residues. Germline V gene data show CDR1 as MDHEN and CDR2 as SYDVKM. CDR3 sequence (DNA): TGTGCCAGCAGTTTATTTGGGCAGGGGGCCGCCACTGAAGCTTTCTTT. This codes for CASSLFGQGAATEAFF.

This clonotype has only a few counts. A much larger clone lies one base from this, so it may be a read error. The J gene is TRBJ2-3, the V gene TRBV20-1; TRBD2 matches at 7 bases. Losses at the gene ends were 1 base for V and 1 base for J; bases not matched to a gene: 5. This CDR3 is 15 amino acids long. Germline CDR1 reads DFQATT; CDR2 reads SNEGSKA (reference sequence). The CDR3 loop reads CSARALAGGTDTQYF. For the CDR3, the DNA is TGCAGTGCTAGAGCGCTGGCGGGGGGCACAGATACGCAGTATTTT.

This clonotype was counted between two and nine times. The rearrangement uses TRBV19 and TRBJ2-1, with 7 positions matching TRBD1. Losses at the gene ends were 3 bases for V and 5 bases for J; bases not matched to a gene: 4. Per germline, CDR1 LNHDA and CDR2 SQIVND (reference sequence). The CDR3 is 14 residues long. CDR3 protein: CASSIWQGDNEQFF. CDR3 coding DNA: TGTGCCAGTAGTATTTGGCAGGGGGACAATGAGCAGTTCTTC.

This clonotype was seen more than once but under ten times. The gene calls are TRBV19 and TRBJ2-7; no clear D. Germline assignment: CDR1 LNHDA and CDR2 SQIVND (reference sequence). This CDR3 has 15 amino acids. The V end was cut by 0 bases, the J end by 2 bases, with 11 bases between. CDR3 nucleotide sequence: TGTGCCAGTAGTATAGATCCAGCAGGCCCCTACGAGCAGTACTTC. Encoded protein: CASSIDPAGPYEQYF.

Ten or more counts support this clonotype. The chain carries TRBV18 and TRBJ2-5; D is possibly TRBD2 (5 bases). V lost 2 bases and J 5 bases, leaving 15 bases between the germline ends. CDR1 is KGHSH, CDR2 LQKENI, per germline. This CDR3 region has 15 residues. Here the CDR3 DNA reads TGTGCCAGCTCACCAGAGGGTAGTAGTCGGGAGACCCAGTACTTC. This codes for CASSPEGSSRETQYF.

To note about this clonotype: One base away lies a much larger clone, so this may be a sequencing read error. The chain couples TRBV27 to TRBJ2-1; TRBD2 is a possible D gene (5 bases). The V gene's germline CDR1 is MNHEY and CDR2 SMNVEV (reference sequence). The CDR3 is 13 amino acids. The DNA of the CDR3 is TGTACCAGCAGTGTAGCGTCCCTGGATGAGCAGTTCTTC. It specifies CTSSVASLDEQFF.

This clonotype was counted many times. The rearrangement joins TRBV7-9 to TRBJ1-1; no firm D call. Germline assignment: CDR1 SEHNR and CDR2 FQNEAQ (reference sequence). CDR3 size: 13 residues. Trimming pared 1 base from V and 6 bases from J, leaving 9 bases between. In nucleotides, the CDR3 is TGTGCCAGCAGCTTAGTGGGTTACCCTGAAGCTTTCTTT. It is translated as CASSLVGYPEAFF.

This clonotype appeared many times. The chain carries TRBV10-2 and TRBJ2-7; 9 bases are shared with TRBD1. Germline CDR1 WSHSY, CDR2 SAAADI. This CDR3 is 15 amino acids long. Unmatched junction bases numbered 11, after V lost 5 bases and J lost 6 bases. Written as DNA, the CDR3 is TGCGCCAGCAGTTCCGGGACAGGGATAAGGGGCGAGCAGTACTTC. Its translation: CASSSGTGIRGEQYF.

This clonotype has only a few counts. The CDR3 bases are TGTGCCAGCAGTTACAGGACCTACAATGAGCAGTTCTTC. Residues: CASSYRTYNEQFF. This chain connects TRBV6-5 to TRBJ2-1; D gene ambiguous. The CDR3 has 13 residues. Germline CDR1 and CDR2: MNHEY and SVGAGI. V lost 2 bases and J 2 bases, leaving 4 bases between the germline ends.

Many counts were recorded for this clonotype. The chain carries TRBV11-3 and TRBJ2-3, with D perhaps given as TRBD1 or TRBD2 (5 bases each). Trimming took off 1 base at V and 9 bases at J, with 14 bases between the two ends. Per the germline V gene, CDR1 is SGHNT and CDR2 is YENEEA. CDR3 size: 14 residues. The CDR3 protein is CASSLAGPTMTQYF. The CDR3 coding sequence is TGTGCCAGCAGCTTAGCGGGACCCACCATGACGCAGTATTTT.

This clonotype was found many times. The chain links TRBV28 to TRBJ2-1, with 9 positions matching TRBD2. CDR1 and CDR2 (germline): MDHEN, SYDVKM. The CDR3 has 19 residues. Losses at the gene ends were 5 bases for V and 1 base for J; bases not matched to a gene: 15. DNA of the CDR3: TGTGCCAGCAGTGAGGGTGGGCTAGCGGGATTTATTTCCTACAATGAGCAGTTCTTC. Translation gives CASSEGGLAGFISYNEQFF.

In this sample, this clonotype turned up many times. This chain joins TRBV12-3 or TRBV12-4 and TRBJ2-7, with unresolved D. This CDR3 is built from 14 residues. V was cut by 5 bases and J by 0 bases, with 11 bases left in between. The CDR3 coding sequence is TGTGCCAGCAGTCCTATTGGCAGCTCCTACGAGCAGTACTTC. Protein: CASSPIGSSYEQYF.

In this sample, this clonotype turned up many times. The rearrangement links TRBV7-8 to TRBJ2-7; D unclear. V was clipped by 2 bases and J by 2 bases, with 13 bases between them. Germline CDR1 is SGHVS and CDR2 is FQNEAQ. This CDR3 has 15 residues. CDR3 sequence: CASSLSPTSAYEQYF. DNA of the CDR3: TGTGCCAGCAGCTTATCCCCGACGTCCGCCTACGAGCAGTACTTC.

The genes are TRBV5-1 and TRBJ2-7; perhaps TRBD2 as D (6 bases). V was pared by 3 bases and J by 1 base, with 8 bases between. Looked up from germline, CDR1 is SGHRS and CDR2 is YFSETQ. The CDR3 has 13 residues. CDR3 region: CASSWGESYEQYF. As DNA, the CDR3 is TGCGCCAGCAGCTGGGGGGAATCCTACGAGCAGTACTTC.

This chain connects TRBV6-9 to TRBJ2-3; 10 nucleotides match TRBD2. Germline values: CDR1 MNHGY, CDR2 SVAAGI. V shed 4 bases, J shed 5 bases, and the junction held 9 bases outside the gene matches. CDR3 length equals 16 residues. The CDR3 here is CASSSPASGRRDTQYF. The CDR3 DNA reads TGTGCCAGCAGTTCTCCGGCTAGCGGGAGAAGAGATACGCAGTATTTT.

The table lists this clonotype with many counts. The rearrangement links TRBV24-1 to TRBJ1-5, with 9 positions matching TRBD1. The germline V gene encodes CDR1 KGHDR and CDR2 SFDVKD. V was pared by 4 bases and J by 5 bases, with 8 bases of the junction left unmatched. The CDR3 covers 16 residues. The CDR3, as DNA: TGTGCCACCAGTGACGCCGGGACAGGGATATATCAGCCCCAGCATTTT. Amino acid sequence: CATSDAGTGIYQPQHF.

The rearrangement joins TRBV18 to TRBJ1-6, with a tentative D call TRBD1 (5 bases). Per the germline V gene, CDR1 is KGHSH and CDR2 is LQKENI. The germline V and J ends were trimmed by 5 bases and 6 bases, with 8 bases remaining between them. The CDR3 extends over 13 amino acids. The DNA of the CDR3 is TGTGCCAGCTCATACGGGGCTAATTCACCCCTCCACTTT. It encodes CASSYGANSPLHF.

The table lists this clonotype with many counts. The rearrangement uses TRBV28 and TRBJ1-6; D is uncertain. Germline values: CDR1 MDHEN, CDR2 SYDVKM. This CDR3 region has 14 residues. V lost 5 bases and J lost 5, with 10 bases in between. In DNA form, the CDR3 reads TGTGCCAGCAGTCCAACAGAGAATAATTCACCCCTCCACTTT. This encodes CASSPTENNSPLHF.

This clonotype was counted ten times or more. The J gene is TRBJ2-7, the V gene TRBV28, with D possibly matching TRBD1 (6 bases). The V gene lost 6 bases and the J gene lost 4 bases, with 10 bases spanning the gap. The CDR3 is 12 residues long. Germline CDR1 MDHEN, CDR2 SYDVKM. The CDR3, as DNA: TGTGCCAGCAGAACAGGGTTGTACGAGCAGTACTTC. Its protein is CASRTGLYEQYF.

This clonotype has just a few counts. The chain has TRBV19 and TRBJ1-1; no clear D gene. The germline V and J ends were trimmed by 0 bases and 5 bases, with 13 bases remaining between them. CDR3 length: 15 amino acids. Germline V gene sequence: CDR1 LNHDA, CDR2 SQIVND (reference sequence). The CDR3 protein is CASSIDRRVETEAFF. DNA for the CDR3: TGTGCCAGTAGTATAGATCGGAGGGTTGAGACTGAAGCTTTCTTT.

This clonotype was seen many times. The rearrangement links TRBV2 to TRBJ2-3; D may match TRBD1 or TRBD2 (5 bases each). This CDR3 is 17 amino acids long. CDR1 and CDR2 from the germline V gene are SNHLY and FYNNEI. Trimming shortened V by 4 bases and J by 5 bases, and 22 bases separated the two germline ends. The CDR3 coding sequence is TGTGCCAGCAGTGGGGACGGGGCCCGGGCTTATGGAGATACGCAGTATTTT. Its translation: CASSGDGARAYGDTQYF.

This clonotype was counted many times. The CDR3 sequence is CSAKGLAVYEQYF. The CDR3 nucleotides read TGCAGTGCTAAGGGACTAGCTGTCTACGAGCAGTACTTC. The chain joins TRBV20-1 to TRBJ2-7; TRBD2 matches at 9 bases. Germline CDR1 DFQATT, CDR2 SNEGSKA (reference sequence). V was pared by 4 bases and J by 3 bases, with 4 bases of the junction left unmatched. The CDR3 sequence is 13 residues long.

This clonotype has ten or more counts. J is TRBJ2-1 and V is TRBV28; 10 nucleotides match TRBD2. V dropped 1 base and J dropped 7; count of bases not matched to a gene: 10. The CDR3 contains 17 residues. Germline-derived CDR1 and CDR2 are MDHEN and SYDVKM. DNA of the CDR3: TGTGCCAGCAGTTTATATCGGTTAGCGGGAGGAAGGAATGAGCAGTTCTTC. It yields the protein CASSLYRLAGGRNEQFF.

Ten or more counts support this clonotype. This rearrangement joins TRBV5-1 to TRBJ2-7; possible D gene TRBD1, 5 bases. V lost 5 bases, J lost 0 bases, and 21 bases lay in between. Germline CDR1 SGHRS, CDR2 YFSETQ. The CDR3 consists of 17 residues. CDR3 DNA: TGCGCCAGCAGACCGGATGACAGACCCGCGAGCTCCTACGAGCAGTACTTC. Protein sequence: CASRPDDRPASSYEQYF.

About this clonotype: The junction shows a germline mismatch at one end, possibly a read error. The chain employs TRBV4-1 and TRBJ2-2, with TRBD2 identical over 8 bases. The CDR3 consists of 16 residues. The germline CDR1 and CDR2 sequences are MGHRA and YSYEKL. CDR3 in amino acids: CASSKDGAGGAGELFF. DNA for the CDR3: TGCGCCAGCAGCAAAGACGGGGCGGGAGGCGCCGGGGAGCTGTTTTTT.

This clonotype was counted at least ten times. This chain links TRBV6-5 with TRBJ2-3; 7 bases align to TRBD1. J gave up 2 bases and V 2 bases, and 4 bases lay outside the gene matches. This CDR3 is 15 amino acids long. Germline V gene sequence: CDR1 MNHEY, CDR2 SVGAGI. CDR3 sequence (DNA): TGTGCCAGCAGTTACCCCGACAGGGTCACAGATACGCAGTATTTT. Translated: CASSYPDRVTDTQYF.

The chain combines TRBV4-1 with TRBJ2-1; weak D call: TRBD2 (6 bases). Germline-derived CDR1 and CDR2 are MGHRA and YSYEKL. V lost 2 bases to trimming and J lost 7 bases, with 18 bases between them. The CDR3 has 16 amino acids. The CDR3 loop reads CASSQPLTGVKNEQFF. CDR3 bases: TGCGCCAGCAGCCAACCTTTGACGGGAGTAAAGAATGAGCAGTTCTTC.